This record looks at one T cell receptor beta chain sequence and its context. This specimen belongs to a study of T-cell reconstitution after alpha-beta-depleted transplantation in children. Unique molecular identifiers were incorporated into the prepared TCRbeta library. TCRdb passed the PCR reads through MiXCR, listing each CDR3 protein once. The data hold hundreds of thousands of distinct CDR3 sequences, with about 17% observed a single time. The CDR3 covers 14 residues. Germline loops: CDR1 SEHNR, CDR2 FQNEAQ (reference sequence). V gave up 5 bases and J gave up 7 bases; unmatched junction bases: 5.

The chain uses TRBV7-9 and TRBJ2-1; 10 bases are a match to TRBD1. The sample in question was PBMCs, mostly from graft donor cells, obtained 360 days after TCRalphabeta/CD19-depleted stem cell transplant. The sequence was collected from a boy younger than two who had a stem cell transplant for Wiskott-Aldrich syndrome, so the T cells may come from the graft donor. The CDR3 loop is CASSLWTGGNEQFF. In nucleotides, the CDR3 is TGTGCCAGCAGCCTCTGGACAGGGGGGAATGAGCAGTTCTTC.